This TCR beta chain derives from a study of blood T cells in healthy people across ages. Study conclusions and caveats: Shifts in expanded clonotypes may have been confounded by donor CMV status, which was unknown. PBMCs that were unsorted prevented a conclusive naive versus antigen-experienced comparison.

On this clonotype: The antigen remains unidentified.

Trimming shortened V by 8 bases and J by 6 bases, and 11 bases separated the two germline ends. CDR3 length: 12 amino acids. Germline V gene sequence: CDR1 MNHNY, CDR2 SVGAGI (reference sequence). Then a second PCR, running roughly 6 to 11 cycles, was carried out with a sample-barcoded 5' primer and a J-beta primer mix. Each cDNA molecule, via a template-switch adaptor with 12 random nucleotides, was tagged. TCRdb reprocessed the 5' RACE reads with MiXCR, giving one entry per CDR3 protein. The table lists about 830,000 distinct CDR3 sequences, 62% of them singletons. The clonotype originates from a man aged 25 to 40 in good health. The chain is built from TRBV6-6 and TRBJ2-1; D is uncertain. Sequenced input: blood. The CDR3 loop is CASGSPINEQFF. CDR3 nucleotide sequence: TGTGCCAGCGGGTCCCCAATCAATGAGCAGTTCTTC.